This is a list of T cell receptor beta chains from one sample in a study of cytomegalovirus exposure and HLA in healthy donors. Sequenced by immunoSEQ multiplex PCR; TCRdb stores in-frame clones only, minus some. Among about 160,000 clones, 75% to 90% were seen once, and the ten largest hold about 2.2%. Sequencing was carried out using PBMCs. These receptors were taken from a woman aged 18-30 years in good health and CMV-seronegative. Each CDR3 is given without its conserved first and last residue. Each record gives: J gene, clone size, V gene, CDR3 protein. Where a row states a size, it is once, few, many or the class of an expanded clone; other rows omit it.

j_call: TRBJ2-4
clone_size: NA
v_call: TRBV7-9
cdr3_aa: ASSLGLAANIQY

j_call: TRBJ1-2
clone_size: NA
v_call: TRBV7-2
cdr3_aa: ASSFLSTGGIGYGYT

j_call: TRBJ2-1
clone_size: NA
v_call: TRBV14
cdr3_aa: ASSQVYRNEQF

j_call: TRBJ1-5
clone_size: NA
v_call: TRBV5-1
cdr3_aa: ASSLRDSRNQPQH

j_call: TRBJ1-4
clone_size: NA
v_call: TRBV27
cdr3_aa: ASSAGTVVEKLF

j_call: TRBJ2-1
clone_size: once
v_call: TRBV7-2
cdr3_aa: ASSEATGGYNEQF

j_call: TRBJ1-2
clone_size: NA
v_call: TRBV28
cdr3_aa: ASSSVGGAPRRGYGYT

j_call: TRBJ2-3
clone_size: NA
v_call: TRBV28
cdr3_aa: ASSRTSGMGTQY

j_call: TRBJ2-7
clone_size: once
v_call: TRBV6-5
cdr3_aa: ASSYSFTGNEQY

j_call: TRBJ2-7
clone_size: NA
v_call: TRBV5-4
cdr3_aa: ASSLELADSYEQY

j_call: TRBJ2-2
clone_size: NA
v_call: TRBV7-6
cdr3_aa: ASSERQGRNTGELF

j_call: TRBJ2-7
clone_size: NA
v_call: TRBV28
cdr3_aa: ASSPQDRDSYEQY

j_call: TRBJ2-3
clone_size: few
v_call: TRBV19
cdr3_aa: ASSSRGGYADTQY

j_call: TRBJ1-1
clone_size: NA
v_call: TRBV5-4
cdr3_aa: ASRPRQISNTEAF

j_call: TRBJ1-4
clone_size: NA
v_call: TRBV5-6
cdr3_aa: ASSLRQGANQIEKLF

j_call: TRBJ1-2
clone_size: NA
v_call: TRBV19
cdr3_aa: ASSIETGFYGYT